The 29 T cell receptor beta chains below were found in one sample sequenced in a study of cytomegalovirus exposure and HLA in healthy donors. It was with 60 Vbeta and 13 Jbeta primers that the PCR ran. Sequencing was performed with immunoSEQ multiplex PCR; in TCRdb, only in-frame clones are kept and a portion is missing. The table lists 90,000 to 100,000 clones, less than 80% of them singletons. Sample: PBMCs. All receptors derive from a man aged 40-50 years in good health and CMV-seronegative.

The chain uses TRBV10-3 and TRBJ2-7, with D perhaps matching TRBD1 (6 bases). The CDR3 contains 13 residues. Germline lookup yields CDR1 ENHRY and CDR2 SYGVKD. Trimming took 5 bases from V and 6 from J, leaving 14 bases between them. CDR3 DNA: TGTGCCATCAGTACAACAGGGTTCGGCGAGCAGTACTTC. Its translation: CAISTTGFGEQYF.

This chain uses TRBV7-9 with TRBJ1-2, with TRBD1 matching 7 bases. This CDR3 is 13 amino acids long. V was clipped by 0 bases and J by 13 bases; unmatched bases: 8. Per the germline V gene, CDR1 is SEHNR and CDR2 is FQNEAQ (reference sequence). CDR3 in amino acids: CASSLAWTGACTF. CDR3 sequence (DNA): TGTGCCAGCAGCTTAGCCTGGACAGGCGCATGCACCTTC.

This clone has a handful of counts. The rearrangement joins TRBV9 to TRBJ2-4; 10 bases line up with TRBD1. The CDR3 consists of 13 residues. CDR1 and CDR2 from the germline V gene are SGDLS and YYNGEE. With V trimmed by 1 base and J by 12 bases, 4 bases remained unmatched. This CDR3 is CASSVSGTGDQYF. DNA of the CDR3: TGTGCCAGCAGCGTATCCGGGACAGGGGATCAGTACTTC.

This sequence joins TRBV19 and TRBJ2-3; TRBD1 matches at 8 bases. CDR1 is LNHDA and CDR2 is SQIVND in the germline V gene (reference sequence). The CDR3 is 15 residues long. The J segment lost 1 base and the V segment lost 3 bases, leaving 3 bases of the junction unmatched. CDR3 in DNA: TGTGCCAGTAGTATTGGGGGACAGGGCACAGATACGCAGTATTTT. This gives the protein CASSIGGQGTDTQYF.

This clone was observed a handful of times. The chain couples TRBV9 to TRBJ2-7, with D possibly matching TRBD1 (6 bases). The germline CDR1 and CDR2 sequences are SGDLS and YYNGEE. The CDR3 is 14 amino acids. Trimming stripped 4 bases from V and 0 bases from J, with 11 bases between. The CDR3 protein is CASSTGQSSYEQYF. Written as DNA, the CDR3 is TGTGCCAGCAGCACCGGACAGTCCTCCTACGAGCAGTACTTC. Filled out from reference TRBV9 and TRBJ2-7, the complete variable domain reads DSGVTQTPKHLITATGQRVTLRCSPRSGDLSVYWYQQSLDQGLQFLIQYYNGEERAKGNILERFSAQQFPDLHSELNLSSLELGDSALYFCASSTGQSSYEQYFGPGTRLTVT.

The gene calls are TRBV19 and TRBJ2-1, with 7 bases fitting TRBD1. Germline assignment: CDR1 LNHDA and CDR2 SQIVND (reference sequence). The junction had 11 bases not matched to a gene; V was cut back by 8 bases and J by 7 bases. There are 14 residues in the CDR3. The CDR3 spells CASATQGGLNEQFF. CDR3 DNA: TGTGCCAGTGCCACCCAAGGGGGCTTGAATGAGCAGTTCTTC.

This clone occurred a few times. V is TRBV2 and J is TRBJ1-1; D is possibly TRBD1 (5 bases). The V and J ends lost 5 bases and 5 bases respectively, with 6 bases between them. The CDR3 contains 11 residues. Germline-derived CDR1 and CDR2 are SNHLY and FYNNEI. DNA for the CDR3: TGTGCCAGCAGTCAGGGAACTGAAGCTTTCTTT. Translating it yields CASSQGTEAFF. The full variable domain, completed using reference TRBV2 and TRBJ1-1, is EPEVTQTPSHQVTQMGQEVILRCVPISNHLYFYWYRQILGQKVEFLVSFYNNEISEKSEIFDDQFSVERPDGSNFTLKIRSTKLEDSAMYFCASSQGTEAFFGQGTRLTVV.

With respect to this clone: Other DNA sequences in this sample translate to the same CDR3. The V and J genes are TRBV19 and TRBJ2-2; D is unresolved. The CDR3 runs 13 residues. V lost 5 bases and J 5 bases, leaving 9 bases between the germline ends. Germline V lookup: CDR1 LNHDA, CDR2 SQIVND (reference sequence). CDR3 in DNA: TGTGCCAGTAGTCTCGTAGTTACCGGGGAGCTGTTTTTT. Translating gives CASSLVVTGELFF.

This sequence joins TRBV25-1 and TRBJ2-4; 7 bases fit TRBD1. This CDR3 spans 13 amino acids. V was pared by 6 bases and J by 9 bases, with 8 bases of the junction left unmatched. Germline V CDR1 and CDR2: MGHDK, SYGVNS. The chain's CDR3 is CASSSGQVGIQYF. CDR3 nucleotide sequence: TGTGCCAGCAGCTCTGGACAGGTTGGCATTCAGTACTTC.

The CDR3: CASSIGGQGALDTQYF. CDR3 nucleotide sequence: TGTGCCAGTAGTATAGGGGGACAGGGGGCACTAGATACGCAGTATTTT. The rearrangement uses TRBV19 and TRBJ2-3, with 12 positions matching TRBD1. This CDR3 spans 16 amino acids. CDR1 LNHDA and CDR2 SQIVND come from the germline V gene (reference sequence). Trimming cost V 1 base and J 5 bases; bases outside gene matches: 4.

A remark on this clone: This sample includes further DNA sequences coding for the same CDR3. The V and J genes are TRBV4-3 and TRBJ2-7, with 14 bases identical to TRBD2. Germline V lookup: CDR1 LGHNA, CDR2 YSLEER. V lost 4 bases to trimming and J lost 4 bases; unmatched junction nucleotides: 3. The CDR3 totals 15 residues. The CDR3 spells CASSRLAGGTYEQYF. The CDR3 DNA reads as TGCGCCAGCAGCCGACTAGCGGGAGGGACGTACGAGCAGTACTTC.

The chain recombines TRBV10-2 with TRBJ2-1; tentatively, D is TRBD2 (6 bases). CDR3 size: 14 residues. Trimming cost V 6 bases and J 2 bases, with 11 bases left between them. CDR1 is WSHSY, CDR2 SAAADI, per germline. The CDR3 DNA reads as TGCGCCAGCAGGGAGACGGGGGCCTACAATGAGCAGTTCTTC. Translating gives CASRETGAYNEQFF.

This sequence joins TRBV14 and TRBJ2-5, with D possibly TRBD2 on 6 matching bases. CDR1 is SGHDN and CDR2 is FVKESK in the germline V gene. V lost 2 bases and J lost 5, with 12 bases in between. The CDR3 has 14 amino acids. The CDR3 nucleotides are TGTGCCAGCAGCCAAAGTCGGGCGGGGGAGACCCAGTACTTC. Translated: CASSQSRAGETQYF.

The rearrangement links TRBV10-1 to TRBJ2-3; 8 positions match TRBD2. Trimming removed 4 bases from V and 3 bases from J; junction bases left unmatched: 3. Germline V CDR1 and CDR2: WNHNN, SYGVQD (reference sequence). This CDR3 spans 14 amino acids. The DNA for the CDR3 is TGCGCCAGCAGTGGGGGACTAGGGACAGATACGCAGTATTTT. It specifies CASSGGLGTDTQYF.

The chain carries TRBV19 and TRBJ2-1, with 11 bases matching TRBD1. CDR3 length: 15 residues. Germline V gene sequence: CDR1 LNHDA, CDR2 SQIVND (reference sequence). The V segment lost 3 bases and the J segment 4 bases; nucleotides outside the gene matches: 2. CDR3 loop: CASSMDRGPYNEQFF. CDR3 in DNA: TGTGCCAGTAGTATGGACAGGGGGCCTTACAATGAGCAGTTCTTC.

The rearrangement links TRBV11-2 to TRBJ2-7, with unresolved D. The CDR3 totals 13 residues. The germline CDR1 and CDR2 sequences are SGHAT and FQNNGV. V shed 3 bases and J shed 2 bases, with 8 bases lying between them. CDR3 residues: CASSFALAYEQYF. The CDR3 DNA is TGTGCCAGCAGCTTTGCTTTAGCCTACGAGCAGTACTTC.

The V call is TRBV9, the J call TRBJ2-2; 9 bases match TRBD2. The CDR3 runs 18 residues. V dropped 0 bases and J dropped 3; count of bases not matched to a gene: 9. Germline assignment: CDR1 SGDLS and CDR2 YYNGEE. The CDR3 DNA follows: TGTGCCAGCAGCGTAGAACCAGCGGGAGGCCTTCACACCGGGGAGCTGTTTTTT. It encodes CASSVEPAGGLHTGELFF.

The chain combines TRBV27 with TRBJ1-5; 9 bases are shared with TRBD1. The CDR3 has 16 amino acids. V was pared by 5 bases and J by 5 bases, with 10 bases of the junction left unmatched. Germline V gene data show CDR1 as MNHEY and CDR2 as SMNVEV (reference sequence). For the CDR3, the DNA is TGTGCCAGCAGTACCCGACAGGGGGGATTTGATCAGCCCCAGCATTTT. Encoded protein: CASSTRQGGFDQPQHF.

The rearrangement uses TRBV28 and TRBJ1-6; D might be TRBD1 (5 bases). Germline V gene sequence: CDR1 MDHEN, CDR2 SYDVKM. The CDR3 consists of 11 residues. In nucleotides, the CDR3 is TGTGGAGCGGGACGAAATTCACCCCTCCACTTT. The encoded protein is CGAGRNSPLHF.

The chain links TRBV19 to TRBJ2-1; tentative D call: TRBD2 (6 bases). CDR1 and CDR2 from the germline V gene are LNHDA and SQIVND (reference sequence). The CDR3 has 16 amino acids. The ends were cut back, 5 bases at V and 0 bases at J, with 14 bases in the middle. The CDR3: CASSGPGDPSYNEQFF. CDR3 nucleotide sequence: TGTGCCAGTAGTGGCCCGGGGGATCCCTCCTACAATGAGCAGTTCTTC.

The chain carries TRBV6-4 and TRBJ1-1, with 9 bases identical to TRBD1. Germline-derived CDR1 and CDR2 are MRHNA and SNTAGT. With 3 bases clipped from V and 5 bases from J, the junction kept 7 bases outside the gene matches. The CDR3 extends over 15 amino acids. The CDR3 DNA follows: TGTGCCAGCAGTGAACAAGGACAGGGGACGACTGAAGCTTTCTTT. It encodes CASSEQGQGTTEAFF.

The chain combines TRBV29-1 with TRBJ2-7; 7 positions agree with TRBD1. The CDR3 spans 13 residues. Losses at the gene ends were 6 bases for V and 5 bases for J; bases not matched to a gene: 10. Germline lookup yields CDR1 SQVTM and CDR2 ANQGSEA. CDR3 region: CSVAITGADEQYF. The CDR3 nucleotides read TGCAGCGTGGCAATAACAGGGGCGGACGAGCAGTACTTC.

The CDR3 here is CASSYSRGSGSYGYTF. The CDR3 nucleotides read TGTGCCAGCAGTTACTCGCGGGGTTCGGGAAGCTATGGCTACACCTTC. The chain has TRBV6-5 and TRBJ1-2; D gene uncertain. V lost 0 bases and J 4 bases, leaving 15 bases between the germline ends. The CDR3 length is 16 residues. CDR1 is MNHEY and CDR2 is SVGAGI in the germline V gene.

This rearrangement joins TRBV21-1 to TRBJ2-2; the table gives TRBD1 as D, unverified against the DNA. TRBV21-1 is shown as a pseudogene. This CDR3 comprises 17 residues. Written as DNA, the CDR3 is TGTGCCAGCAGCAAAGGAGGTATCAGGGAGAACACCGGGGAGCTGTTTTTT. Encoded protein: CASSKGGIRENTGELFF.

The V and J genes are TRBV19 and TRBJ1-3; D is unclear. CDR1 and CDR2 from the germline V gene are LNHDA and SQIVND (reference sequence). The CDR3 sequence is 12 residues long. V lost 3 bases and J lost 2, with 2 bases in between. The CDR3: CASSIAGNTIYF. CDR3 sequence (DNA): TGTGCCAGTAGTATCGCTGGAAACACCATATATTTT.

The chain couples TRBV4-3 to TRBJ2-1; weak D call: TRBD1 (6 bases). This CDR3 is 15 amino acids long. Trimming shortened V by 4 bases and J by 2 bases, and 12 bases separated the two germline ends. In germline, CDR1 is LGHNA, CDR2 YSLEER. CDR3 coding DNA: TGCGCCAGCAGCCGAAACAGGGTGACCTACAATGAGCAGTTCTTC. Translating gives CASSRNRVTYNEQFF.

The chain combines TRBV28 with TRBJ1-2; TRBD1 aligns across 7 bases. Germline V gives CDR1 MDHEN, CDR2 SYDVKM. The CDR3 covers 16 residues. The V and J ends lost 5 bases and 0 bases, in that order; junction bases with no gene match: 9. In DNA form, the CDR3 reads TGTGCCAGCAGTAGGTCCGGACAGGACGCTAACTATGGCTACACCTTC. Its protein product is CASSRSGQDANYGYTF.

For this clone: A junction end diverges from the germline sequence, so it may reflect a read error. This chain joins TRBV4-1 and TRBJ1-5, with 7 bases that match TRBD1. The CDR3 has 14 amino acids. From germline, CDR1 is MGHRA and CDR2 YSYEKL. Here the CDR3 reads CASSHDREVQPQHF. The DNA for the CDR3 is TGCGCCAGCAGCCACGACAGGGAAGTTCAGCCTCAGCATTTT.

The gene calls are TRBV6-4 and TRBJ1-2; the match to TRBD1 covers 9 bases. The CDR3 is 14 residues long. Germline V CDR1 and CDR2: MRHNA, SNTAGT. Unmatched junction bases numbered 7, after V lost 3 bases and J lost 8 bases. CDR3 protein: CASSDPYRGRGYTF. The CDR3 DNA sequence: TGTGCCAGCAGTGATCCGTACAGGGGGCGCGGCTACACCTTC.